This T cell receptor (beta chain) was captured in a study of blood T cells in healthy people across ages. Study-wide results and limits: Correlation between TCR beta diversity and naive T cell percentage was strong.

Then a second PCR, running roughly 6 to 12 cycles, was carried out with a sample-barcoded 5' primer and a J-beta primer mix. A template-switch adaptor with 12 random nucleotides tagged each cDNA molecule. Each CDR3 protein gets one entry after TCRdb re-called the 5' RACE reads with MiXCR. The profile shows about 1 million distinct CDR3 sequences, around 43% of them singletons. On this clonotype: Its cognate antigen is unknown.

The V and J ends lost 2 bases and 9 bases respectively, with 7 bases between them. The CDR3 is 11 residues long. The germline V gene has CDR1 MDHEN and CDR2 SYDVKM. The sequencing input was blood. This receptor was taken from a woman aged 55 to 70 in good health. V usage is TRBV28 and J usage is TRBJ2-5; D not resolved. The DNA of the CDR3 is TGTGCCAGCAGTTTAGAAAAGCCCCAGTACTTC. This translates into CASSLEKPQYF.